Listed here is a single T cell receptor beta chain. This sample was included in a study of regulatory T cells in long-lasting Graves disease. Building of the TCR beta libraries involved iRepertoire HTBI primers and Arm-PCR of CDR3 regions. Methods used by the authors: Across the samples, identification revealed 55 to 80 TRBV and around 14 TRBJ segments. TCRdb re-called the multiplex PCR reads with MiXCR, one entry per CDR3 protein. The V and J calls were not made by the authors but by TCRdb's processing. The table records some 560,000 distinct CDR3 sequences, roughly 16% of them present only once. Germline assignment: CDR1 MNHEY and CDR2 SMNVEV (reference sequence). J was trimmed by 6 bases and V by 7 bases; bases with no gene match: 8. CDR3 length: 14 amino acids. Regarding time point: newly diagnosed GD, antithyroid drugs for less than 3 months. PBMC-derived RNA was used for the TCR library. This sample was also put to use in a study of T cells in Graves' hyperthyroidism and ophthalmopathy. That source notes: Most clonotypes expanded in thyroid above 0.001 were likewise present in blood.

The gene calls are TRBV27 and TRBJ2-3, with 9 positions matching TRBD2. The clonotype originates from a woman aged 40 to 65 with Graves disease. The material sequenced was peripheral blood mononuclear cells (PBMCs), taken at new diagnosis, from a patient treated with antithyroid drugs. Here the CDR3 DNA reads TGTGCCAGCAAACCGGGACTAGCTAGCGATACGCAGTATTTT. This encodes CASKPGLASDTQYF.